These T cell receptor beta chains were read from a single sample in a study of T cells in tumors after PD-1 blockade. Some clones are missing from TCRdb's copy, which holds only in-frame ones; the method was immunoSEQ multiplex PCR. The sample contains 11,000 or so clones, 60% to 70% of which appear only once. Specimen: tumor tissue, collected before anti-PD-1 treatment. Receptors originate from a human donor with basal cell carcinoma. Both conserved end residues are part of each CDR3. Fields, in order: V gene, J gene, clone size, CDR3 protein. Clone size is shown for a subset of rows, as once, few, many or a class of expanded clone.

V: TRBV27; J: TRBJ2-3; size: NA; CDR3: CASSLGRDTQYF
V: TRBV5-1; J: TRBJ2-1; size: NA; CDR3: CACGRRDSDGGEQFF
V: TRBV28; J: TRBJ1-3; size: few; CDR3: CASSPGQGPSSGNTIYF
V: TRBV28; J: TRBJ1-5; size: NA; CDR3: CASSFGGQQPQHF
V: TRBV28; J: TRBJ1-2; size: NA; CDR3: CASSPTGRGHDGYTF
V: TRBV6-6; J: TRBJ2-7; size: NA; CDR3: CASSTPRDGVYEQYF
V: TRBV24-1; J: TRBJ2-3; size: NA; CDR3: CATSDLHQSGDTQYF
V: TRBV9; J: TRBJ2-1; size: NA; CDR3: CASSVGSGIYNEQFF
V: TRBV24-1; J: TRBJ2-5; size: once; CDR3: CATSDPGQGGETQYF
V: TRBV21-1; J: TRBJ1-5; size: NA; CDR3: CASSNQPQHF
V: TRBV21-1; J: TRBJ1-2; size: medium-sized; CDR3: CAPEALYGYTF
V: TRBV6-2/TRBV6-3; J: TRBJ2-5; size: NA; CDR3: CASSRSGQETQYF
V: TRBV4-3; J: TRBJ1-4; size: NA; CDR3: CASSHGTGQRNEKLFF
V: TRBV21-1; J: TRBJ2-7; size: NA; CDR3: CASSGRRGEEQYF
V: TRBV7-2; J: TRBJ2-7; size: NA; CDR3: CASRPPGGFSYEQYF
V: TRBV7-9; J: TRBJ2-7; size: NA; CDR3: CASSLAGAGEQYF
V: TRBV12-5; J: TRBJ1-2; size: NA; CDR3: CASASDRIYGYTF
V: TRBV11-3; J: TRBJ1-5; size: NA; CDR3: CASSLDRYQPQHF
V: TRBV6-6; J: TRBJ1-2; size: medium-sized; CDR3: CASSFGTAYGYTF
V: TRBV6-5; J: TRBJ1-2; size: NA; CDR3: CASSLAGGVNEGYTF
V: TRBV19; J: TRBJ2-2; size: NA; CDR3: CASTPNTAGGTGELFF
V: TRBV2; J: TRBJ2-7; size: NA; CDR3: CAGNRDRVKADYEQYF
V: TRBV19; J: TRBJ1-1; size: NA; CDR3: CASSISVGGPGTEAFF
V: TRBV6-5; J: TRBJ1-5; size: NA; CDR3: CASSYSGHNQPQHF
V: TRBV6-6; J: TRBJ1-3; size: NA; CDR3: CASSYEYSTPGNTIYF
V: TRBV2; J: TRBJ2-2; size: once; CDR3: CASSLAGGRGELFF
V: TRBV27; J: TRBJ2-1; size: NA; CDR3: CASSFRTYNEQFF
V: TRBV6-5; J: TRBJ1-5; size: NA; CDR3: CASKPIGVFQPQHF
V: TRBV21-1; J: TRBJ2-3; size: NA; CDR3: CARSPTGDTDTQYF
V: TRBV6-5; J: TRBJ1-6; size: NA; CDR3: CASSYSGRDGSPLHF
V: TRBV5-5; J: TRBJ2-7; size: few; CDR3: CASSLIVTGKYEQYF
V: TRBV29-1; J: TRBJ1-5; size: NA; CDR3: CSVAERSNQPQHF
V: TRBV3-1/TRBV3-2; J: TRBJ2-1; size: NA; CDR3: CASSPTFLGEQFF
V: TRBV27; J: TRBJ2-7; size: few; CDR3: CASSRTGSEQYF
V: TRBV11-3; J: TRBJ2-7; size: NA; CDR3: CASSLAGQGFEQYF
V: TRBV4-3; J: TRBJ1-5; size: NA; CDR3: CASSQSGQFNQPQHF
V: TRBV7-8; J: TRBJ1-1; size: NA; CDR3: CASSLWTENTEAFF
V: TRBV2; J: TRBJ1-5; size: NA; CDR3: CASSGGRGQPQHF
V: TRBV28; J: TRBJ2-7; size: NA; CDR3: CASSVPGGVVYEQYF
V: TRBV5-1; J: TRBJ2-1; size: medium-sized; CDR3: CASSVTFEGHEQFF
V: TRBV19; J: TRBJ2-3; size: NA; CDR3: CASSIVGGPTDTQYF
V: TRBV9; J: TRBJ2-4; size: NA; CDR3: CASRGLEDIQYF
V: TRBV30; J: TRBJ1-6; size: NA; CDR3: CAWRLRDRRNSPLHF
V: TRBV5-1; J: TRBJ2-1; size: NA; CDR3: CASSSGGRGGAGEQFF
V: TRBV12-5; J: TRBJ2-7; size: NA; CDR3: CASGLSAASRGEQYF
V: TRBV5-1; J: TRBJ1-1; size: NA; CDR3: CASSLSRGVANTEAFF
V: TRBV5-4; J: TRBJ1-2; size: NA; CDR3: CASSWDGLLWYGYTF
V: TRBV19; J: TRBJ2-4; size: few; CDR3: CASSNSGRNPPGAKNIQYF
V: TRBV27; J: TRBJ2-6; size: NA; CDR3: CASSFDRGFSGANVLTF
V: TRBV3-1/TRBV3-2; J: TRBJ2-6; size: NA; CDR3: CASSQRTGANVLTF
V: TRBV9; J: TRBJ1-5; size: NA; CDR3: CASSVGGIEHNQPQHF
V: TRBV19; J: TRBJ1-2; size: NA; CDR3: CASSILPFDRGGGYTF
V: TRBV19; J: TRBJ1-1; size: NA; CDR3: CASNTNTEAFF
V: TRBV27; J: TRBJ2-2; size: NA; CDR3: CASSTPGTSGSFSTLKELFF
V: TRBV21-1; J: TRBJ2-7; size: NA; CDR3: CASSKGEGLGTEYDYEQYF